This TCR beta chain appears in the sequencing data of a study of cytomegalovirus exposure and HLA in healthy donors. Study conclusions and caveats: Several of the most significant clusters were apparently associated with common viral pathogens in a later analysis.

In the PCR, 60 Vbeta and 13 Jbeta primers were used. The protocol was immunoSEQ multiplex PCR, while the TCRdb copy is restricted to in-frame clones and leaves out a portion. Of some 170,000 clones detected, around 90% appear once; the ten largest clones hold 0.85%. J gave up 7 bases and V 0 bases, and 8 bases lay outside the gene matches. The CDR3 totals 15 residues. Germline V gene sequence: CDR1 SGHRS, CDR2 YFSETQ. In the case of this clone: Its antigen is not known.

The chain is built from TRBV5-1 and TRBJ1-2, with 8 positions matching TRBD1. The TCR was taken from a woman under 40 in good health and CMV-seronegative. The sample was PBMCs. CDR3 coding DNA: TGCGCCAGCAGCTTGGCCGCCCAGGGGGCGAGTGGCTACACCTTC. This gives the protein CASSLAAQGASGYTF.